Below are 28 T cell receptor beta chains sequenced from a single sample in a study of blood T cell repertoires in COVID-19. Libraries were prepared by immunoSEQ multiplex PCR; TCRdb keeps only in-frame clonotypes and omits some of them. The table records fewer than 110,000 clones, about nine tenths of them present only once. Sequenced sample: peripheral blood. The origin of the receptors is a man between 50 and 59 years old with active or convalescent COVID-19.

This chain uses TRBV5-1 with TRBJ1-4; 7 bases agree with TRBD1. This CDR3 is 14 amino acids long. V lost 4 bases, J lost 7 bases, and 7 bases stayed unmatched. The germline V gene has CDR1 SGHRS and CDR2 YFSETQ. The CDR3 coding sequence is TGCGCCAGCAGCATCGGACAGGAAACTGAAAAACTGTTTTTT. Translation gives CASSIGQETEKLFF.

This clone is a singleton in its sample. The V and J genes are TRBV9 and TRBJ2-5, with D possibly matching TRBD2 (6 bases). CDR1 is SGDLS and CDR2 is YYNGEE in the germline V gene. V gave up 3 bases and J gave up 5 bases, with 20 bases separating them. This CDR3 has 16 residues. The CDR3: CASSGRGNTNRETQYF. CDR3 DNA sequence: TGTGCCAGCAGCGGCCGGGGGAATACCAACAGGGAGACCCAGTACTTC. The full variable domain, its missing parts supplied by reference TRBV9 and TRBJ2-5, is DSGVTQTPKHLITATGQRVTLRCSPRSGDLSVYWYQQSLDQGLQFLIQYYNGEERAKGNILERFSAQQFPDLHSELNLSSLELGDSALYFCASSGRGNTNRETQYFGPGTRLLVL.

The CDR3 nucleotides are TGCGCCAGCAGCCTGGGGGCCGGGACAGGGAATGTGTGGGCTAATGAAAAACTGTTTTTT. This codes for CASSLGAGTGNVWANEKLFF. The rearrangement uses TRBV5-1 and TRBJ1-4; 9 bases match TRBD1. This CDR3 comprises 20 residues. From germline, CDR1 is SGHRS and CDR2 YFSETQ. Trimming at V came to 4 bases and at J to 3 bases, leaving 19 bases not matched to a gene.

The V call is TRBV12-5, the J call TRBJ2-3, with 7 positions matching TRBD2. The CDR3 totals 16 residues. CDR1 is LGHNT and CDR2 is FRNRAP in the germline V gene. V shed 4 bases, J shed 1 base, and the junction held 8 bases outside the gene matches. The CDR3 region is CASGSTSGTRTDTQYF. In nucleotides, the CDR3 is TGTGCTAGTGGTTCAACAAGCGGGACCCGCACAGATACGCAGTATTTT.

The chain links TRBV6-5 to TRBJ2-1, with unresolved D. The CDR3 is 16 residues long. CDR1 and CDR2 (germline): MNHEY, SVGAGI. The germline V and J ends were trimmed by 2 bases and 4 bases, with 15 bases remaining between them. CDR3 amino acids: CASSYGPRNPYNEQFF. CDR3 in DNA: TGTGCCAGCAGTTACGGCCCTAGAAACCCTTACAATGAGCAGTTCTTC.

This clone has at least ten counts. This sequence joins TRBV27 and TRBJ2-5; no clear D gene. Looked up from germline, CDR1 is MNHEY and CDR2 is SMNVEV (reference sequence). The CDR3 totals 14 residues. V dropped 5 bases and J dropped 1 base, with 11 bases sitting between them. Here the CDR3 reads CASSPSSPQETQYF. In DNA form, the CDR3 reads TGTGCCAGCAGTCCAAGCTCACCCCAAGAGACCCAGTACTTC.

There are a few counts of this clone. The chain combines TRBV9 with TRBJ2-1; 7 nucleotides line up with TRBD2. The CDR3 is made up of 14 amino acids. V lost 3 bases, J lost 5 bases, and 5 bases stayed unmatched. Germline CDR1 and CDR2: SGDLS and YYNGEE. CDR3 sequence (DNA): TGTGCCAGCAGCGCCCGGGACTATAACAATGAGCAGTTCTTC. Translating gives CASSARDYNNEQFF.

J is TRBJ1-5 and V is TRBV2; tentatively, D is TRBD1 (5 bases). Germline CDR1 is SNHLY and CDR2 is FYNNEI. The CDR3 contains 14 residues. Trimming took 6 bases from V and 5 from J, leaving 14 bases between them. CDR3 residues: CASRGGKRYQPQHF. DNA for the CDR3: TGTGCCAGCAGGGGGGGTAAACGGTATCAGCCCCAGCATTTT.

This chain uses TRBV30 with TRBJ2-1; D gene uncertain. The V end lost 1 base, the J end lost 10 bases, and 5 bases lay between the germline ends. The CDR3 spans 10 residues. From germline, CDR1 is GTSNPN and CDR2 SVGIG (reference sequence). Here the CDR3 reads CAWSGVEQFF. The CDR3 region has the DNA TGTGCCTGGAGTGGCGTAGAGCAGTTCTTC.

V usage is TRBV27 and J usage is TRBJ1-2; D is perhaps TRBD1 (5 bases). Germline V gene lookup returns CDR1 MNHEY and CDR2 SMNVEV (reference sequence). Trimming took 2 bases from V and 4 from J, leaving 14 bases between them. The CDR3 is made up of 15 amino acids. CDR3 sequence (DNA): TGTGCCAGCAGTTTAGACCTGAGGGGACTCTATGGCTACACCTTC. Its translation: CASSLDLRGLYGYTF.

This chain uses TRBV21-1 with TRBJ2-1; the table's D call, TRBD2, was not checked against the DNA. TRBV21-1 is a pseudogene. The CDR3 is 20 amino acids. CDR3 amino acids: CASSETSALSPRGSYNEQFF. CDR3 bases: TGTGCCAGCAGCGAGACTAGCGCCCTTTCCCCCCGTGGGTCCTACAATGAGCAGTTCTTC.

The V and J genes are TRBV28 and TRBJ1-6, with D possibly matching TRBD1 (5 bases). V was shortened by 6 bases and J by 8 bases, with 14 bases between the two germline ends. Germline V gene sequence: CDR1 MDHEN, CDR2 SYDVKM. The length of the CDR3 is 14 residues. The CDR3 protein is CASRPWRGDSPLHF. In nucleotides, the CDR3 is TGTGCCAGCAGACCCTGGCGGGGCGATTCACCCCTCCACTTT.

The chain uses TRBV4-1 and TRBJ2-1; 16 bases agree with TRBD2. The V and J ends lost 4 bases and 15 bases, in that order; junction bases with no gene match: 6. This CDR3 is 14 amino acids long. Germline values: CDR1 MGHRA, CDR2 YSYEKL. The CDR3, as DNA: TGCGCCAGCAGCCCGGGACTAGCGGGAGGGGGCCGGTTCTTC. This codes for CASSPGLAGGGRFF.

Here the CDR3 DNA reads TGTGCCAGCAGTTACTCCAGGTACAATGAGCAGTTCTTC. This sequence encodes CASSYSRYNEQFF. The chain joins TRBV6-6 to TRBJ2-1; D ambiguous. The CDR3 is 13 residues long. From germline, CDR1 is MNHNY and CDR2 SVGAGI (reference sequence). Trimming removed 0 bases from V and 4 bases from J, with 4 bases in between.

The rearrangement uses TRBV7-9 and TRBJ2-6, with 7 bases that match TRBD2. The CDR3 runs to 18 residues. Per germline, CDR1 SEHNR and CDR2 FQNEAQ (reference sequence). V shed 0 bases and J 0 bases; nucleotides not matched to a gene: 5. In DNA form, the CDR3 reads TGTGCCAGCAGCTTAGCGAGACTAGCCATCTCTGGGGCCAACGTCCTGACTTTC. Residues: CASSLARLAISGANVLTF.

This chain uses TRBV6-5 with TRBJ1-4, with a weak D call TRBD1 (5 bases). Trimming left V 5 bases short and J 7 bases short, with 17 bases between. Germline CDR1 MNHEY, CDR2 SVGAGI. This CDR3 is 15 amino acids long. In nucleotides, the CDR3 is TGTGCCAGCAGTCTCGCAGGGCGAGGCGGTGAAAAACTGTTTTTT. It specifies CASSLAGRGGEKLFF.

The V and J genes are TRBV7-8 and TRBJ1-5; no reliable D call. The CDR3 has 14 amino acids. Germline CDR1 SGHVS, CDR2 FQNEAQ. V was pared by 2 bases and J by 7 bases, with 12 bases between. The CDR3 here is CASSLSSGNQPQHF. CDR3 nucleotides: TGTGCCAGCAGCTTATCCTCAGGTAACCAGCCCCAGCATTTT.

Written as DNA, the CDR3 is TGTGCCACCAGTCCCCAGCGGGTCCACACAGATACGCAGTATTTT. It is translated as CATSPQRVHTDTQYF. The V and J genes are TRBV15 and TRBJ2-3; D possibly corresponds to TRBD2 (6 bases). The CDR3 spans 15 residues. Looked up from germline, CDR1 is LNHNV and CDR2 is YYDKDF (reference sequence). The V end lost 6 bases, the J end lost 2 bases, and 15 bases lay between the germline ends.

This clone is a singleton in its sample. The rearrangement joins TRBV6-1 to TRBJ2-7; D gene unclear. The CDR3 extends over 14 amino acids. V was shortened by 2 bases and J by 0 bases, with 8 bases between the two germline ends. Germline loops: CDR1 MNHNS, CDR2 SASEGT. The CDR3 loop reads CASSERAPSYEQYF. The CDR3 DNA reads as TGTGCCAGCAGTGAACGAGCCCCCTCCTACGAGCAGTACTTC.

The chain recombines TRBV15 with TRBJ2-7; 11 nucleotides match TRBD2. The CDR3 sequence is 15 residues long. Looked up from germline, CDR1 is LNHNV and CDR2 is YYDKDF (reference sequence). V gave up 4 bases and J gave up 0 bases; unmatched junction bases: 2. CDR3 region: CATSKGLAVSYEQYF. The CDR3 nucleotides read TGTGCCACCAGCAAGGGACTAGCGGTCTCCTACGAGCAGTACTTC.

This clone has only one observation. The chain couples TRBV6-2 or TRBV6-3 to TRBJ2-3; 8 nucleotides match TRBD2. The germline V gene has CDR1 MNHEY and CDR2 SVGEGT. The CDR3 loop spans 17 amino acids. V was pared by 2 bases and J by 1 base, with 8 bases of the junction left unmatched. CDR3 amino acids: CASSYAQPGGGTDTQYF. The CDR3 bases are TGTGCCAGCAGTTACGCCCAGCCGGGAGGGGGCACAGATACGCAGTATTTT.

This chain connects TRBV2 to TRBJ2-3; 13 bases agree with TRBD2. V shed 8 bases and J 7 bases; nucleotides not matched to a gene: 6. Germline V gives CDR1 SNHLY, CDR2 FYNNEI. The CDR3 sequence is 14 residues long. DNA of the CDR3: TGTGCCAGCGAACTAGCGGGAGGGGGGCATACGCAGTATTTT. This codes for CASELAGGGHTQYF.

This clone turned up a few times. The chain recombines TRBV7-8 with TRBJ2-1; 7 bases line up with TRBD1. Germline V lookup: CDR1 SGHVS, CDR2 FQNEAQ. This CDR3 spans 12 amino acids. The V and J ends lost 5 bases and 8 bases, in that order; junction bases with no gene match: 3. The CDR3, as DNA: TGTGCCAGCAGCGTTAGGGGGCATGAGCAGTTCTTC. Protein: CASSVRGHEQFF.

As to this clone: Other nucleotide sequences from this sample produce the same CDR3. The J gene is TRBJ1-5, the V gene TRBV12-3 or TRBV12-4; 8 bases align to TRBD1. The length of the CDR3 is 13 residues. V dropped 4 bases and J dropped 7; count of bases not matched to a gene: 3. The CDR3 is CASSSQGDQPQHF. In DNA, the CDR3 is TGTGCCAGCAGTTCACAGGGGGACCAGCCCCAGCATTTT.

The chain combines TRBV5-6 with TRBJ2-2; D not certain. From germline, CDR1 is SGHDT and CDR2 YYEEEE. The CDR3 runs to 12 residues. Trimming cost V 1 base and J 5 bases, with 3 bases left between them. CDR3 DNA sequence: TGTGCCAGCAGCTTGATAACCGGGGAGCTGTTTTTT. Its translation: CASSLITGELFF.

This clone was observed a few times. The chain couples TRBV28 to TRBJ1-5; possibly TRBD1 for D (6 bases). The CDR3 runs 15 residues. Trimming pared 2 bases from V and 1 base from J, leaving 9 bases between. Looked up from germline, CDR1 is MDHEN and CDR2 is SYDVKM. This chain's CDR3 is CASSLEGGSNQPQHF. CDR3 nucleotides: TGTGCCAGCAGTTTAGAGGGGGGGAGCAATCAGCCCCAGCATTTT. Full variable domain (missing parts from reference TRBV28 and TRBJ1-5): DVKVTQSSRYLVKRTGEKVFLECVQDMDHENMFWYRQDPGLGLRLIYFSYDVKMKEKGDIPEGYSVSREKKERFSLILESASTNQTSMYLCASSLEGGSNQPQHFGDGTRLSIL.

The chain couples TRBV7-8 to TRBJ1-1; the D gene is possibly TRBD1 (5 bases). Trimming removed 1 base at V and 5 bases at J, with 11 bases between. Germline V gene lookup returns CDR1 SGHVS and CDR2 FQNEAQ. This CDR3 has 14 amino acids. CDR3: CASSLGGAWTEAFF. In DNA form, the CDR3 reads TGTGCCAGCAGCTTAGGGGGCGCGTGGACTGAAGCTTTCTTT.

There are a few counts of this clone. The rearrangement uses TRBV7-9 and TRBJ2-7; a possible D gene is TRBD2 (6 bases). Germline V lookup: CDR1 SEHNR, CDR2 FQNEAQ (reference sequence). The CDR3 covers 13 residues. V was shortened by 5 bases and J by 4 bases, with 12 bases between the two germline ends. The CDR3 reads CASSPGTEYEQYF. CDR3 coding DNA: TGTGCCAGCAGCCCTGGGACTGAGTACGAGCAGTACTTC.